The 27 T cell receptor beta chains listed next were all sequenced from one sample in a study of regulatory T cells in long-lasting Graves disease. Construction of TCR beta libraries relied on iRepertoire HTBI primers and on Arm-PCR targeting CDR3 regions. One entry per CDR3 protein results from TCRdb running MiXCR on the multiplex PCR reads. The table lists 310,000 or so distinct CDR3 sequences, around 20% of them singletons. Specified time point: persistent/refractory GD, antithyroid drugs over 5 years with positive TRAb. After RNA was extracted from PBMCs, the TCR library was made from it. The sample consisted of peripheral blood mononuclear cells (PBMCs), taken when the disease was refractory, from a patient treated with antithyroid drugs. All receptors derive from a female donor with Graves disease.

This clonotype has a count of ten or more. The chain carries TRBV6-1 and TRBJ2-2; 7 bases are shared with TRBD1. The V gene end was trimmed by 7 bases and the J gene end by 2 bases; junction bases not matched to a gene: 7. This CDR3 spans 15 amino acids. Germline lookup yields CDR1 MNHNS and CDR2 SASEGT. Here the CDR3 DNA reads TGTGCCAGCAAACCTACAGGGGCTAACACCGGGGAGCTGTTTTTT. Translated, it gives CASKPTGANTGELFF.

The gene calls are TRBV20-1 and TRBJ1-6, with D possibly being TRBD1 (6 bases). Trimming shortened V by 0 bases and J by 0 bases, and 9 bases separated the two germline ends. The CDR3 runs to 16 residues. Germline CDR1 DFQATT, CDR2 SNEGSKA (reference sequence). The CDR3 protein is CSARDDRSSYNSPLHF. CDR3 bases: TGCAGTGCTAGAGATGACAGGAGCTCCTATAATTCACCCCTCCACTTT.

This chain uses TRBV6-2 or TRBV6-3 with TRBJ2-3; the match to TRBD2 covers 11 bases. CDR3 length: 15 amino acids. Losses at the gene ends were 7 bases for V and 1 base for J; bases not matched to a gene: 4. The germline gives CDR1 MNHEY, CDR2 SVGEGT. Here the CDR3 DNA reads TGTGCCAGCACTGCACTAGCGGGAGGCACAGATACGCAGTATTTT. Protein product: CASTALAGGTDTQYF.

The J gene is TRBJ2-2, the V gene TRBV4-1; no clear D gene. The V gene lost 4 bases and the J gene lost 4 bases, with 10 bases spanning the gap. CDR3 size: 14 residues. CDR1 MGHRA and CDR2 YSYEKL come from the germline V gene. The CDR3 loop reads CASSLPWGTGELFF. CDR3 nucleotides: TGCGCCAGCAGCCTACCCTGGGGCACCGGGGAGCTGTTTTTT.

This clonotype was picked up many times. The CDR3 loop is CASSDNPGGTSRTGELFF. The CDR3 DNA sequence: TGTGCCAGCAGTGATAACCCAGGCGGGACTAGTAGGACCGGGGAGCTGTTTTTT. The J gene is TRBJ2-2, the V gene TRBV2; 8 bases line up with TRBD2. Germline values: CDR1 SNHLY, CDR2 FYNNEI. The CDR3 covers 18 residues. With V trimmed by 3 bases and J by 5 bases, 14 bases remained unmatched. The complete variable domain, with remaining parts taken from reference TRBV2 and TRBJ2-2, reads EPEVTQTPSHQVTQMGQEVILRCVPISNHLYFYWYRQILGQKVEFLVSFYNNEISEKSEIFDDQFSVERPDGSNFTLKIRSTKLEDSAMYFCASSDNPGGTSRTGELFFGEGSRLTVL.

The table lists this clonotype with many counts. The genes are TRBV6-5 and TRBJ2-7, with 10 bases matching TRBD2. The CDR3 loop spans 18 amino acids. V lost 0 bases and J lost 3; bases outside the gene matches: 11. CDR1 MNHEY and CDR2 SVGAGI come from the germline V gene. Written as DNA, the CDR3 is TGTGCCAGCAGTTACTCGGGAGCCTCTAGCGGGGGAATCTACGAGCAGTACTTC. This translates into CASSYSGASSGGIYEQYF.

The chain employs TRBV4-3 and TRBJ1-5, with TRBD1 matching over 8 bases. This CDR3 contains 15 residues. The trim removed 1 base at V and 4 bases at J, leaving 3 bases unmatched. Looked up from germline, CDR1 is LGHNA and CDR2 is YSLEER. The CDR3 sequence: CASSQGQGPNQPQHF. Written as DNA, the CDR3 is TGCGCCAGCAGCCAAGGACAGGGGCCAAATCAGCCCCAGCATTTT.

This chain joins TRBV20-1 and TRBJ2-2; 14 bases fit TRBD2. V shed 0 bases and J 6 bases; nucleotides not matched to a gene: 15. There are 20 residues in the CDR3. Germline V gives CDR1 DFQATT, CDR2 SNEGSKA (reference sequence). The CDR3 nucleotides are TGCAGTGCTAGAGATCTGGGAAGGGCTGGGACTAGCGGGAGTTCCGGGGAGCTGTTTTTT. It specifies CSARDLGRAGTSGSSGELFF.

Only a few counts were recorded for this clonotype. The J gene is TRBJ1-5, the V gene TRBV20-1; maybe TRBD1 (6 bases). Germline V gene lookup returns CDR1 DFQATT and CDR2 SNEGSKA (reference sequence). Trimming cost V 6 bases and J 0 bases, with 15 bases left between them. There are 15 residues in the CDR3. For the CDR3, the DNA is TGCAGTGCGGCGCGAGGGGGGGGTAGCAATCAGCCCCAGCATTTT. Encoded protein: CSAARGGGSNQPQHF.

This clonotype was counted ten times or more. The rearrangement uses TRBV2 and TRBJ2-5, with D uncertain. V was cut by 3 bases and J by 2 bases, with 7 bases left in between. The CDR3 is made up of 13 amino acids. CDR1 and CDR2 (germline): SNHLY, FYNNEI. The CDR3 region has the DNA TGTGCCAGCAGTGAGAGGATACAAGAGACCCAGTACTTC. This gives the protein CASSERIQETQYF.

This clonotype has more than one count but fewer than ten. One junction end does not reproduce the germline sequence, and a read error may be involved. The V call is TRBV7-9, the J call TRBJ2-7; 7 bases line up with TRBD2. Germline V gene sequence: CDR1 SEHNR, CDR2 FQNEAQ (reference sequence). The CDR3 runs 15 residues. The CDR3 spells CASSSSGYGRYEQCF. The CDR3 coding sequence is TGTGCCAGCAGCTCTAGCGGATATGGCCGATACGAGCAGTGCTTC.

This clonotype was seen many times. The J gene is TRBJ2-5, the V gene TRBV7-3; 10 bases are shared with TRBD2. Per the germline V gene, CDR1 is SGHTA and CDR2 is FQGTGA. The J segment lost 5 bases and the V segment lost 4 bases, leaving 10 bases of the junction unmatched. The CDR3 covers 16 residues. The CDR3 here is CASSSDPSGSRETQYF. The CDR3 bases are TGTGCCAGCAGCTCAGATCCTAGCGGGAGCAGGGAGACCCAGTACTTC.

The genes are TRBV20-1 and TRBJ1-5; D gene unclear. The CDR3 extends over 13 amino acids. The germline V gene encodes CDR1 DFQATT and CDR2 SNEGSKA (reference sequence). Deletions cut 0 bases from V and 5 bases from J, with 8 bases between. This CDR3 reads CSAREALYQPQHF. As DNA, the CDR3 is TGCAGTGCTAGAGAAGCCCTATATCAGCCCCAGCATTTT.

Only a few counts were recorded for this clonotype. V is TRBV20-1 and J is TRBJ1-5; tentative D call: TRBD1 (5 bases). Trimming cost V 5 bases and J 4 bases, with 15 bases left between them. Germline CDR1 DFQATT, CDR2 SNEGSKA (reference sequence). The CDR3 sequence is 14 residues long. The CDR3 here is CSAARDVSNQPQHF. The CDR3 DNA is TGCAGTGCTGCTCGGGACGTTAGTAATCAGCCCCAGCATTTT.

The chain recombines TRBV6-5 with TRBJ2-5; D remains unclear. Germline CDR1 reads MNHEY; CDR2 reads SVGAGI. V dropped 2 bases and J dropped 7 bases, with 5 bases sitting between them. The CDR3 length is 11 residues. CDR3 coding DNA: TGTGCCAGCAGTTACAGGGCGACCCAGTACTTC. Translated: CASSYRATQYF.

The chain uses TRBV28 and TRBJ2-5, with 9 bases that match TRBD1. CDR3 length: 14 residues. V lost 1 base to trimming and J lost 7 bases; unmatched junction nucleotides: 4. Germline V gives CDR1 MDHEN, CDR2 SYDVKM. CDR3 protein: CASSLLQGARTQYF. The CDR3, as DNA: TGTGCCAGCAGTTTATTACAGGGGGCCAGGACCCAGTACTTC.

The rearrangement uses TRBV6-1 and TRBJ2-1; D is uncertain. Germline lookup yields CDR1 MNHNS and CDR2 SASEGT. Trimming took off 5 bases at V and 4 bases at J, with 15 bases between the two ends. The CDR3 totals 15 residues. CDR3 amino acids: CASSPRGTSYNEQFF. The CDR3 DNA is TGTGCCAGCAGTCCTAGAGGAACTTCTTACAATGAGCAGTTCTTC.

At least ten counts were recorded for this clonotype. The chain recombines TRBV11-3 with TRBJ2-7; D possibly uses TRBD1 or TRBD2 (6 bases each). Trimming shortened V by 1 base and J by 0 bases, and 16 bases separated the two germline ends. Germline lookup yields CDR1 SGHNT and CDR2 YENEEA. This CDR3 comprises 17 residues. CDR3 bases: TGTGCCAGCAGCTTAGGTTTATACGGGGGCTACTCCTACGAGCAGTACTTC. Translated, it gives CASSLGLYGGYSYEQYF.

This chain links TRBV5-6 with TRBJ2-3; D unclear. Looked up from germline, CDR1 is SGHDT and CDR2 is YYEEEE. Trimming left V 0 bases short and J 4 bases short, with 6 bases between. The CDR3 runs 13 residues. The chain's CDR3 is CASSLAVADTQYF. CDR3 nucleotides: TGTGCCAGCAGCTTGGCCGTGGCAGATACGCAGTATTTT.

In this sample, this clonotype turned up many times. The gene calls are TRBV20-1 and TRBJ1-1; D is possibly TRBD1 (5 bases). V lost 3 bases, J lost 3 bases, and 11 bases lay in between. The CDR3 sequence is 13 residues long. The germline V gene has CDR1 DFQATT and CDR2 SNEGSKA (reference sequence). The DNA of the CDR3 is TGCAGTGCTAGGGACTTCAGGGACACTGAAGCTTTCTTT. Translating it yields CSARDFRDTEAFF.

The V call is TRBV18, the J call TRBJ2-7; TRBD1 matches at 9 bases. J was trimmed by 2 bases and V by 5 bases; bases with no gene match: 10. Germline V gives CDR1 KGHSH, CDR2 LQKENI. The CDR3 consists of 16 residues. Written as DNA, the CDR3 is TGTGCCAGCTCAAATACCCCGGGACAGGGCCCCTACGAGCAGTACTTC. Protein sequence: CASSNTPGQGPYEQYF.

This chain connects TRBV12-3 or TRBV12-4 to TRBJ2-2; no definite D call. V lost 2 bases to trimming and J lost 4 bases, with 11 bases between them. This CDR3 comprises 15 residues. CDR3 protein: CASSLRLPTTGELFF. The DNA for the CDR3 is TGTGCCAGCAGTTTACGACTCCCCACCACCGGGGAGCTGTTTTTT.

This clonotype was counted ten times or more. The rearrangement links TRBV6-1 to TRBJ1-4; 7 positions agree with TRBD1. Germline-derived CDR1 and CDR2 are MNHNS and SASEGT. V gave up 6 bases and J gave up 5 bases; unmatched junction bases: 6. The CDR3 extends over 14 amino acids. DNA of the CDR3: TGTGCCAGCAGGGAGACAGGGACAAATGAAAAACTGTTTTTT. It codes for CASRETGTNEKLFF.

This clonotype was seen a handful of times. The J gene is TRBJ1-5, the V gene TRBV12-3 or TRBV12-4; 8 nucleotides agree with TRBD1. Unmatched junction bases numbered 10, after V lost 5 bases and J lost 7 bases. CDR3 length: 15 amino acids. The CDR3 reads CASSTWTGSVQPQHF. Written as DNA, the CDR3 is TGTGCCAGCAGTACATGGACAGGGAGCGTCCAGCCCCAGCATTTT.

Comments on this clonotype: This may be a read error: a much more frequent sequence differs by one nucleotide. CDR3 loop: CAGSYSTGAGETQYF. CDR3 DNA sequence: TGTGCCGGCAGTTACTCGACTGGGGCTGGGGAGACCCAGTACTTC. V is TRBV6-5 and J is TRBJ2-5, with D possibly TRBD1 on 5 matching bases. The CDR3 runs to 15 residues. Germline CDR1 reads MNHEY; CDR2 reads SVGAGI.

This clonotype was seen repeatedly, ten times or more. V is TRBV6-2 or TRBV6-3 and J is TRBJ1-3; 9 bases match TRBD1. With V trimmed by 2 bases and J by 4 bases, 6 bases remained unmatched. The length of the CDR3 is 16 residues. The germline V gene has CDR1 MNHEY and CDR2 SVGEGT. The DNA for the CDR3 is TGTGCCAGCAGTTACACCGGGACAGGGAACGGAAACACCATATATTTT. It is translated as CASSYTGTGNGNTIYF.

This clonotype has a count of ten or more. This chain links TRBV6-9 with TRBJ2-5, with 8 bases matching TRBD1. The CDR3 is made up of 15 amino acids. The junction had 11 bases not matched to a gene; V was cut back by 3 bases and J by 8 bases. Per germline, CDR1 MNHGY and CDR2 SVAAGI. DNA for the CDR3: TGTGCCAGCAGTTACGTCGCAGGGGGCCCAGGTACCCAGTACTTC. This codes for CASSYVAGGPGTQYF.